This entry concerns a single T cell receptor (beta chain). In the authors' methods: Reference gene primer amplification yielded estimated nucleated cell counts. TCRdb keeps only in-frame clones here, not all; method: immunoSEQ multiplex PCR. D and trimming were read from the DNA, whereas the V and J calls and clone size are those reported in that table. Among 300,000 to 450,000 clones, around 84% were seen once, and the ten largest hold more than 3%. Trimming took off 0 bases at V and 1 base at J, with 13 bases between the two ends. Germline CDR1 reads MGHRA; CDR2 reads YSYEKL. The CDR3 consists of 17 residues. This sample is drawn from a study of blood T cell repertoires in COVID-19. Study background: The United States, Italy and Spain supplied acute and convalescent COVID-19 samples. PBMCs, B-cell-depleted T cells, or T cells were the source of the cDNA or gDNA that made up the material.

This TCR was recovered from a woman aged 18-29 years with acute or convalescent COVID-19. The chain carries TRBV4-1 and TRBJ1-5; maybe TRBD1 (5 bases). The sample comprised peripheral blood. This chain's CDR3 is CASSQESFRVSNQPQHF. CDR3 sequence (DNA): TGCGCCAGCAGCCAAGAGTCATTCAGGGTGAGCAATCAGCCCCAGCATTTT.